This passage covers 11 T cell receptor beta chains from one sample sequenced in a study of cytomegalovirus exposure and HLA in healthy donors. Researchers ran the PCR with 60 Vbeta and 13 Jbeta primers. Clones were sequenced by immunoSEQ multiplex PCR, and TCRdb holds only the in-frame ones, with some missing. The sample gives over 100,000 clones, 50% to 65% of which show up once; over 8% is in the top ten. Sequencing input: PBMCs. The receptors shown here come from a man aged 40-55 years in good health and CMV-seropositive.

The chain has TRBV19 and TRBJ2-5, with a tentative D call TRBD1 (6 bases). TRBJ2-7 matches the DNA end more closely, so the J call is doubtful. The CDR3 runs 15 residues. Per the germline V gene, CDR1 is LNHDA and CDR2 is SQIVND (reference sequence). This CDR3 reads CASSIVRGSSYEQYF. The CDR3 DNA reads as TGTGCCAGTAGTATAGTGAGGGGGTCGTCCTACGAGCAGTACTTC.

The chain recombines TRBV14 with TRBJ2-6; D remains unclear. V lost 2 bases and J lost 2, with 7 bases in between. The germline V gene encodes CDR1 SGHDN and CDR2 FVKESK. This CDR3 spans 15 amino acids. CDR3 residues: CASSQFPAGANVLTF. CDR3 nucleotide sequence: TGTGCCAGCAGCCAATTCCCGGCTGGGGCCAACGTCCTGACTTTC.

V and J are TRBV2 and TRBJ2-3; TRBD2 matches 11 bases. Germline V gene lookup returns CDR1 SNHLY and CDR2 FYNNEI. This CDR3 has 13 amino acids. The ends lost 6 bases at V and 5 bases at J; junction bases unmatched: 1. CDR3 DNA: TGTGCCAGCAGCGGGACTAGCGGAGATACGCAGTATTTT. As protein: CASSGTSGDTQYF.

The rearrangement uses TRBV30 and TRBJ2-1; TRBD2 agrees at 14 bases. CDR1 and CDR2 (germline): GTSNPN, SVGIG (reference sequence). There are 17 residues in the CDR3. J gave up 8 bases and V 0 bases, and 9 bases lay outside the gene matches. CDR3 in DNA: TGTGCCTGGAGTGTAGGACTAGCGGGAGGAACGGCGGATGAGCAGTTCTTC. It encodes CAWSVGLAGGTADEQFF.

The rearrangement links TRBV19 to TRBJ2-2, with 8 positions matching TRBD1. Germline V gene lookup returns CDR1 LNHDA and CDR2 SQIVND (reference sequence). CDR3 length: 15 residues. The junction had 1 base not matched to a gene; V was cut back by 3 bases and J by 1 base. CDR3 region: CASSMGQVNTGELFF. As DNA, the CDR3 is TGTGCCAGTAGTATGGGACAGGTGAACACCGGGGAGCTGTTTTTT.

The chain has TRBV30 and TRBJ2-5; no clear D. V dropped 6 bases and J dropped 2 bases, with 13 bases sitting between them. This CDR3 has 13 residues. CDR1 is GTSNPN, CDR2 SVGIG, per germline (reference sequence). This chain's CDR3 is CACTHQQQETQYF. The CDR3 DNA reads TGTGCCTGTACCCATCAACAGCAAGAGACCCAGTACTTC.

The rearrangement links TRBV2 to TRBJ2-7; TRBD1 matches 10 bases. CDR1 and CDR2 (germline): SNHLY, FYNNEI. V shed 7 bases, J shed 3 bases, and the junction held 3 bases outside the gene matches. This CDR3 contains 13 residues. CDR3 coding DNA: TGTGCCAGCATCCGGGACAGGGGCTACGAGCAGTACTTC. It codes for CASIRDRGYEQYF.

By share of the sample, this clone is large. The CDR3 DNA is TGCGCCAGCAGCCAAGGGCAGGGGGAAAGCACAGATACGCAGTATTTT. It codes for CASSQGQGESTDTQYF. The gene calls are TRBV4-3 and TRBJ2-3; 7 positions agree with TRBD1. This CDR3 is built from 16 residues. After removal of 1 base from V and 0 bases from J, the junction contained 4 bases not matched to a gene. Germline CDR1 reads LGHNA; CDR2 reads YSLEER.

The chain has TRBV12-1 and TRBJ1-5. TRBV12-1 is marked as a pseudogene. The CDR3 has 19 residues. This CDR3 reads CASSSLGGPTRRRDQPQHF. The CDR3 DNA reads TGTGCCAGCAGCTCGCTGGGAGGACCAACCCGGCGAAGGGATCAGCCCCAGCATTTT.

The chain uses TRBV19 and TRBJ2-7, with TRBD1 as a possible D gene (5 bases). The V gene lost 5 bases and the J gene lost 5 bases, with 13 bases spanning the gap. CDR1 and CDR2 from the germline V gene are LNHDA and SQIVND (reference sequence). The CDR3 has 13 amino acids. CDR3 region: CASSVQGFHEQYF. Here the CDR3 DNA reads TGTGCCAGTAGTGTTCAGGGTTTTCACGAGCAGTACTTC.

The sample holds a few counts of this clone. The chain carries TRBV25-1 and TRBJ1-1; D may be TRBD1 (6 bases). Trimming left V 6 bases short and J 2 bases short, with 10 bases between. This CDR3 has 13 residues. Germline values: CDR1 MGHDK, CDR2 SYGVNS. DNA of the CDR3: TGTGCCAGCAGGGAGGACAGTAACACTGAAGCTTTCTTT. This codes for CASREDSNTEAFF. Full variable domain (remainder filled in from reference TRBV25-1 and TRBJ1-1): EADIYQTPRYLVIGTGKKITLECSQTMGHDKMYWYQQDPGMELHLIHYSYGVNSTEKGDLSSESTVSRIRTEHFPLTLESARPSHTSQYLCASREDSNTEAFFGQGTRLTVV.